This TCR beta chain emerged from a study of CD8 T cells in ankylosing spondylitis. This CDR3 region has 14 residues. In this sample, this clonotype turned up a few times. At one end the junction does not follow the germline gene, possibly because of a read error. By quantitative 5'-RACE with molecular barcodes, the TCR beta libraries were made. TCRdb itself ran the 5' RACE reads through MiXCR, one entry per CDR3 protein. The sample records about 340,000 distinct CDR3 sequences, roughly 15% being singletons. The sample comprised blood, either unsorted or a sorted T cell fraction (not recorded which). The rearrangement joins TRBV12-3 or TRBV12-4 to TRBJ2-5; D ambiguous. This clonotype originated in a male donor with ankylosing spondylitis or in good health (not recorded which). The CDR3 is CASSLRTFQGTQYF. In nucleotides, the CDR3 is TGTGCCAGCAGTTTAAGAACCTTTCAAGGGACCCAGTACTTC.